The rows below give T cell receptor beta chains drawn from one sample of a study of shared clonotypes between healthy human individuals. Assay used: immunoSEQ multiplex PCR; TCRdb lists only in-frame clones, some missing. The top ten clones hold about 1.8% of a sample with millions of clones, 90% to 95% of them seen once. The source material was naive CD8+ T cells from PBMCs. The receptors here all came from a man younger than 35 in good health. Some clones in this sample may be carry-over from other donors' samples. CDR3s include the opening cysteine and the closing phenylalanine or tryptophan. D genes are given only for firm matches. Size is stated for part of the rows, as once, few or many counts, or as a class when the clone is expanded.

clone_size: -
j_call: TRBJ2-2
cdr3_length: 15
v_call: TRBV28
d_call: -
cdr3_nt: TGTGCCAGCAGCCATGGGACGGAGAACACCGGGGAGCTGTTTTTT
cdr3_aa: CASSHGTENTGELFF

clone_size: -
j_call: TRBJ1-2
cdr3_length: 14
v_call: TRBV7-9
d_call: -
cdr3_nt: TGTGCCAGCAGCCCCGCCGGGACCGCTCATCACGGCACCTTC
cdr3_aa: CASSPAGTAHHGTF

clone_size: -
j_call: TRBJ2-7
cdr3_length: 13
v_call: TRBV11-3
d_call: -
cdr3_nt: TGTGCCAGCAGCCTAAGAAGCTCCTACGAGCAGTACTTC
cdr3_aa: CASSLRSSYEQYF

clone_size: -
j_call: TRBJ2-7
cdr3_length: 12
v_call: TRBV5-4
d_call: TRBD2
cdr3_nt: TGTGCCAGTGGTAGCGGGGTCTACGAGCAGTACTTC
cdr3_aa: CASGSGVYEQYF

clone_size: -
j_call: TRBJ2-2
cdr3_length: 11
v_call: TRBV30
d_call: -
cdr3_nt: TGTGCCTGGGGTACCACCGGGGAGCTGTTTTTT
cdr3_aa: CAWGTTGELFF

clone_size: -
j_call: TRBJ2-2
cdr3_length: 11
v_call: TRBV28
d_call: -
cdr3_nt: TGTGCCAGCAGTTGGTACGGGGAGCTGTTTTTT
cdr3_aa: CASSWYGELFF

clone_size: -
j_call: TRBJ1-4
cdr3_length: 15
v_call: TRBV5-8
d_call: TRBD1
cdr3_nt: TGTGCCAGCAGCCATGGGGACAGCAATAATGAAAAACTGTTTTTT
cdr3_aa: CASSHGDSNNEKLFF

clone_size: -
j_call: TRBJ1-1
cdr3_length: 14
v_call: TRBV7-8
d_call: TRBD1
cdr3_nt: TGTGCCAGCAGCCCCGGACAGGGGAACACTGAAGCTTTCTTT
cdr3_aa: CASSPGQGNTEAFF

clone_size: -
j_call: TRBJ2-1
cdr3_length: 12
v_call: TRBV5-5
d_call: -
cdr3_nt: TGTGCCAGCAGCTTGGCAAGAGCCGAGGAGTTCTTC
cdr3_aa: CASSLARAEEFF

clone_size: -
j_call: TRBJ2-7
cdr3_length: 14
v_call: TRBV7-7
d_call: -
cdr3_nt: TGTGCCAGCAGCCCCATGCAGGGAGCGCACGAGCAGTACTTC
cdr3_aa: CASSPMQGAHEQYF

clone_size: -
j_call: TRBJ1-5
cdr3_length: 16
v_call: TRBV6-1
d_call: TRBD1
cdr3_nt: TGTGCCAGCAGTGAGGACAGGCGGAATAGCAATCAGCCCCAGCATTTT
cdr3_aa: CASSEDRRNSNQPQHF

clone_size: -
j_call: TRBJ2-1
cdr3_length: 14
v_call: TRBV5-1
d_call: -
cdr3_nt: TGCGCCAGCAGCTTGGTCGGGGGCCGGAATGAGCAGTTCTTC
cdr3_aa: CASSLVGGRNEQFF

clone_size: -
j_call: TRBJ2-3
cdr3_length: 16
v_call: TRBV4-3
d_call: TRBD2
cdr3_nt: TGCGCCAGCAGCCAGAGGACTAGCGAAACCCGTAGCGCGCAGTATTTT
cdr3_aa: CASSQRTSETRSAQYF

clone_size: -
j_call: TRBJ2-7
cdr3_length: 15
v_call: TRBV7-9
d_call: TRBD1
cdr3_nt: TGTGCCAGCAGCCTTGAGGACAGGGGCCTCTACGAGCAGTACTTC
cdr3_aa: CASSLEDRGLYEQYF

clone_size: once
j_call: TRBJ2-7
cdr3_length: 16
v_call: TRBV13
d_call: TRBD1
cdr3_nt: TGTGCCAGCAGCAACCCGGGGACAGGAGGGTCCTACGAGCAGTACTTC
cdr3_aa: CASSNPGTGGSYEQYF

clone_size: once
j_call: TRBJ2-2
cdr3_length: 17
v_call: TRBV7-9
d_call: TRBD2
cdr3_nt: TGTGCCAGCAGCTTAGGGCTAGCGGGAGGAATCGCCGGGGAGCTGTTTTTT
cdr3_aa: CASSLGLAGGIAGELFF

clone_size: -
j_call: TRBJ2-2
cdr3_length: 20
v_call: TRBV5-5
d_call: TRBD2
cdr3_nt: TGTGCCAGCAGCTTGCAAGGACTAGCGGGACGCGGAGGGGTCGCCGGGGAGCTGTTTTTT
cdr3_aa: CASSLQGLAGRGGVAGELFF

clone_size: -
j_call: TRBJ2-2
cdr3_length: 17
v_call: TRBV9
d_call: TRBD2
cdr3_nt: TGTGCCAGCAGCGTAGAGGGTAGCGGGACGAACACCGGGGAGCTGTTTTTT
cdr3_aa: CASSVEGSGTNTGELFF

clone_size: -
j_call: TRBJ2-7
cdr3_length: 14
v_call: TRBV15
d_call: -
cdr3_nt: TGTGCCACCAGCATCGCACAGGGTACCTACGAGCAGTACTTC
cdr3_aa: CATSIAQGTYEQYF

clone_size: -
j_call: TRBJ1-1
cdr3_length: 16
v_call: TRBV27
d_call: TRBD1
cdr3_nt: TGTGCCAGCAGTTTCACATCGACAGGGGTGAACACTGAAGCTTTCTTT
cdr3_aa: CASSFTSTGVNTEAFF

clone_size: -
j_call: TRBJ2-2
cdr3_length: 14
v_call: TRBV27
d_call: TRBD2
cdr3_nt: TGTGCCAGCAGCTGGACTAGCGGGGTCGGGGAGCTGTTTTTT
cdr3_aa: CASSWTSGVGELFF

clone_size: -
j_call: TRBJ2-7
cdr3_length: 14
v_call: TRBV19
d_call: -
cdr3_nt: TGTGCCAGTAGTATGTGGGACCAAACCTACGAGCAGTACTTC
cdr3_aa: CASSMWDQTYEQYF

clone_size: -
j_call: TRBJ2-5
cdr3_length: 14
v_call: TRBV5-1
d_call: -
cdr3_nt: TGCGCCAGCAGCTTGTTCAGTTCCAAAGAGACCCAGTACTTC
cdr3_aa: CASSLFSSKETQYF

clone_size: -
j_call: TRBJ1-4
cdr3_length: 16
v_call: TRBV6-5
d_call: -
cdr3_nt: TGTGCCAGCAGTTACTTACCGGCAGGGGAGAATGAAAAACTGTTTTTT
cdr3_aa: CASSYLPAGENEKLFF

clone_size: -
j_call: TRBJ1-4
cdr3_length: 16
v_call: TRBV27
d_call: -
cdr3_nt: TGTGCCAGCAACCGACAGGTACCGACAACTAATGAAAAACTGTTTTTT
cdr3_aa: CASNRQVPTTNEKLFF

clone_size: once
j_call: TRBJ2-1
cdr3_length: 17
v_call: TRBV11-1
d_call: TRBD2
cdr3_nt: TGTGCCAGCAGCTTAGTGACGACTAGCGGGAGGGCCGGTGAGCAGTTCTTC
cdr3_aa: CASSLVTTSGRAGEQFF

clone_size: -
j_call: TRBJ2-7
cdr3_length: 10
v_call: TRBV20-1
d_call: -
cdr3_nt: TGCAGTGCTCTGACTAGCGAGCAGTACTTC
cdr3_aa: CSALTSEQYF

clone_size: -
j_call: TRBJ2-7
cdr3_length: 13
v_call: TRBV19
d_call: TRBD1
cdr3_nt: TGTGCCAGTAGCAGGGACAGGGGGCTCGAGCAGTACTTC
cdr3_aa: CASSRDRGLEQYF

clone_size: -
j_call: TRBJ2-1
cdr3_length: 19
v_call: TRBV4-3
d_call: TRBD2
cdr3_nt: TGCGCCAGCAGCCGCACCGGGACAGGGACTAGCGGGAGGGATAATGAGCAGTTCTTC
cdr3_aa: CASSRTGTGTSGRDNEQFF

clone_size: -
j_call: TRBJ2-1
cdr3_length: 17
v_call: TRBV5-4
d_call: TRBD2
cdr3_nt: TGTGCCAGCAGCGGCCGGACTAGCGGGAGGAGGCCCAATGAGCAGTTCTTC
cdr3_aa: CASSGRTSGRRPNEQFF

clone_size: few
j_call: TRBJ1-1
cdr3_length: 16
v_call: TRBV18
d_call: -
cdr3_nt: TGTGCCAGCTCACCGCCCCTCCGCAGGTTGAACACTGAAGCTTTCTTT
cdr3_aa: CASSPPLRRLNTEAFF

clone_size: once
j_call: TRBJ2-1
cdr3_length: 12
v_call: TRBV10-3
d_call: -
cdr3_nt: TGTGCCATCAGTGCCGCTGGCAATGAGCAGTTCTTC
cdr3_aa: CAISAAGNEQFF

clone_size: -
j_call: TRBJ2-7
cdr3_length: 14
v_call: TRBV9
d_call: -
cdr3_nt: TGTGCCAGCAGCCCCCGCCCGGGATCCTACGAGCAGTACTTC
cdr3_aa: CASSPRPGSYEQYF

clone_size: -
j_call: TRBJ1-4
cdr3_length: 14
v_call: TRBV4-3
d_call: -
cdr3_nt: TGCGCCAGCAGCCAAAGGGGGGGAAGAGAAAAACTGTTTTTT
cdr3_aa: CASSQRGGREKLFF

clone_size: -
j_call: TRBJ2-1
cdr3_length: 15
v_call: TRBV7-2
d_call: TRBD2
cdr3_nt: TGTGCCAGCAGCTATAGCGGGAGGCCAGGAAATGAGCAGTTCTTC
cdr3_aa: CASSYSGRPGNEQFF

clone_size: -
j_call: TRBJ1-1
cdr3_length: 16
v_call: TRBV28
d_call: -
cdr3_nt: TGTGCCAGCAGTTTACGAGGTCTTCAATTGGGGACTGAAGCTTTCTTT
cdr3_aa: CASSLRGLQLGTEAFF

clone_size: -
j_call: TRBJ1-5
cdr3_length: 14
v_call: TRBV27
d_call: -
cdr3_nt: TGTGCCAGCAGTTTAGGAGCAGGAGTGCAGCCCCAGCATTTT
cdr3_aa: CASSLGAGVQPQHF

clone_size: -
j_call: TRBJ2-1
cdr3_length: 23
v_call: TRBV10-1
d_call: TRBD2
cdr3_nt: TGCGCCAGTATTCAATCCGGGACTAGCGGGAGGCTTCGGACCCTCACCTCCTACAATGAGCAGTTCTTC
cdr3_aa: CASIQSGTSGRLRTLTSYNEQFF

clone_size: -
j_call: TRBJ2-2
cdr3_length: 14
v_call: TRBV7-9
d_call: -
cdr3_nt: TGTGCCAGCAGCTCTTGGGATGCCACCGGGGAGCTGTTTTTT
cdr3_aa: CASSSWDATGELFF

clone_size: -
j_call: TRBJ2-2
cdr3_length: 18
v_call: TRBV7-3
d_call: -
cdr3_nt: TGTGCCAGCAGCAGGACGGGAGTTGCTTCGCCGAACACCGGGGAGCTGTTTTTT
cdr3_aa: CASSRTGVASPNTGELFF

clone_size: -
j_call: TRBJ1-2
cdr3_length: 17
v_call: TRBV9
d_call: -
cdr3_nt: TGTGCCAGCAGCGTAGGAAAAGCTCCGGAGGGAAGCTATGGCTACACCTTC
cdr3_aa: CASSVGKAPEGSYGYTF

clone_size: once
j_call: TRBJ2-7
cdr3_length: 14
v_call: TRBV29-1
d_call: TRBD2
cdr3_nt: TGCAGCGTTTTAGCGGGAGGGCCGAACTACGAGCAGTACTTC
cdr3_aa: CSVLAGGPNYEQYF

clone_size: -
j_call: TRBJ2-4
cdr3_length: 17
v_call: TRBV19
d_call: TRBD1
cdr3_nt: TGTGCCAGTAGTTTAAACAGGGGGCTGACGGCCAAAAACATTCAGTACTTC
cdr3_aa: CASSLNRGLTAKNIQYF

clone_size: -
j_call: TRBJ1-3
cdr3_length: 12
v_call: TRBV4-1
d_call: -
cdr3_nt: TGCGCCAGCAGCCTGCAGGGAAACACCATATATTTT
cdr3_aa: CASSLQGNTIYF

clone_size: -
j_call: TRBJ2-7
cdr3_length: 15
v_call: TRBV9
d_call: -
cdr3_nt: TGTGCCAGCAGCGTGGGGGGCGCGAAGATCTACGAGCAGTACTTC
cdr3_aa: CASSVGGAKIYEQYF

clone_size: -
j_call: TRBJ2-1
cdr3_length: 16
v_call: TRBV18
d_call: TRBD2
cdr3_nt: TGTGCCAGCTCACTACCGGGACTAGGGAACCTCAATGAGCAGTTCTTC
cdr3_aa: CASSLPGLGNLNEQFF

clone_size: -
j_call: TRBJ2-7
cdr3_length: 16
v_call: TRBV27
d_call: TRBD1
cdr3_nt: TGTGCCAGCAGTGTGTGGGGACAGGCACTTCCCTACGAGCAGTACTTC
cdr3_aa: CASSVWGQALPYEQYF

clone_size: -
j_call: TRBJ2-7
cdr3_length: 11
v_call: TRBV28
d_call: -
cdr3_nt: TGTGCCAGCAGTTATTCAGGGGAACAGTACTTC
cdr3_aa: CASSYSGEQYF

clone_size: -
j_call: TRBJ2-6
cdr3_length: 19
v_call: TRBV19
d_call: -
cdr3_nt: TGTGCCAGTAGTATAATCATCCCCCATACAGGTCCTGGGGCCAACGTCCTGACTTTC
cdr3_aa: CASSIIIPHTGPGANVLTF

clone_size: -
j_call: TRBJ2-2
cdr3_length: 18
v_call: TRBV5-1
d_call: -
cdr3_nt: TGCGCCAGCAGGGAAACCCGGCTGGGGGGGCCGAACACCGGGGAGCTGTTTTTT
cdr3_aa: CASRETRLGGPNTGELFF

clone_size: -
j_call: TRBJ2-1
cdr3_length: 15
v_call: TRBV4-1
d_call: -
cdr3_nt: TGCGCCAGCAGCCAAGAAGGGGGTATGGACAATGAGCAGTTCTTC
cdr3_aa: CASSQEGGMDNEQFF

clone_size: -
j_call: TRBJ2-1
cdr3_length: 12
v_call: TRBV5-8
d_call: -
cdr3_nt: TGTGCCAGCAGCTTACGAGTGAATGAGCAGTTCTTC
cdr3_aa: CASSLRVNEQFF

clone_size: -
j_call: TRBJ2-1
cdr3_length: 18
v_call: TRBV28
d_call: TRBD2
cdr3_nt: TGTGCCAGCAGCCTCCCCGGGACTAGCGGGAGGGCCGATAATGAGCAGTTCTTC
cdr3_aa: CASSLPGTSGRADNEQFF

clone_size: once
j_call: TRBJ2-3
cdr3_length: 12
v_call: TRBV29-1
d_call: -
cdr3_nt: TGCAGCGTTTGGGGAAGGGCAGATACGCAGTATTTT
cdr3_aa: CSVWGRADTQYF

clone_size: -
j_call: TRBJ2-1
cdr3_length: 19
v_call: TRBV27
d_call: TRBD2
cdr3_nt: TGTGCCAGCAGTCCATCCCCGGGACTAGCGGGACCCTCCTACAATGAGCAGTTCTTC
cdr3_aa: CASSPSPGLAGPSYNEQFF

clone_size: -
j_call: TRBJ2-1
cdr3_length: 13
v_call: TRBV5-1
d_call: TRBD1
cdr3_nt: TGCGCCAGCAGCAGATTCGGGACAGAAGAGCAGTTCTTC
cdr3_aa: CASSRFGTEEQFF

clone_size: -
j_call: TRBJ1-4
cdr3_length: 15
v_call: TRBV21-1
d_call: -
cdr3_nt: TGTGCCAGCAGCCCCAGGGTGCCGGCTAATGAAAAACTGTTTTTT
cdr3_aa: CASSPRVPANEKLFF

clone_size: -
j_call: TRBJ2-5
cdr3_length: 16
v_call: TRBV28
d_call: TRBD1
cdr3_nt: TGTGCCAGCAGTTTGTCGTTAGGAGACAGGGGAGAGACCCAGTACTTC
cdr3_aa: CASSLSLGDRGETQYF

clone_size: -
j_call: TRBJ2-7
cdr3_length: 14
v_call: TRBV27
d_call: -
cdr3_nt: TGTGCCAGCAGTTTAATTGGCCGAACCTACGAGCAGTACTTC
cdr3_aa: CASSLIGRTYEQYF

clone_size: -
j_call: TRBJ1-5
cdr3_length: 14
v_call: TRBV10-3
d_call: -
cdr3_nt: TGTGCCATCAGTGAGTCTCTGGGCAATCAGCCCCAGCATTTT
cdr3_aa: CAISESLGNQPQHF